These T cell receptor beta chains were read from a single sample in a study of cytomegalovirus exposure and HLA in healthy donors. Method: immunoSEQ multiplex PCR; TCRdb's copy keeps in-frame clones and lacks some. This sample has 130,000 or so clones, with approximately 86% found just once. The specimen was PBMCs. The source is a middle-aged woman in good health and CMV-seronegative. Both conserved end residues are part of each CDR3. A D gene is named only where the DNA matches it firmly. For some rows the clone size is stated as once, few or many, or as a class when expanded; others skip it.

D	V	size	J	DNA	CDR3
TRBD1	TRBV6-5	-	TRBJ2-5	TGTGCCAGCAGCCGAGGGGGCTACCAAGAGACCCAGTACTTC	CASSRGGYQETQYF
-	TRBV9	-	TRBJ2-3	TGTGCCAGCAGCGTAGTCGGAGGGTTGGATACGCAGTATTTT	CASSVVGGLDTQYF
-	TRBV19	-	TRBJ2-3	TGTGCCAGTAGGGATCAGGGAGATACGCAGTATTTT	CASRDQGDTQYF
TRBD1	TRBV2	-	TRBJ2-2	TGTGCCGGAAGGGACAGAAACACCGGGGAGCTGTTTTTT	CAGRDRNTGELFF
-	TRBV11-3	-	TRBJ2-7	TGTGCCAGCAGCTTAGGGCTGGCACAGTCCGAGCAGTACTTC	CASSLGLAQSEQYF
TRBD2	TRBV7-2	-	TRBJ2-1	TGTGCCAGCAGCTTAGGCGGGAGGAGCTACAATGAGCAGTTCTTC	CASSLGGRSYNEQFF
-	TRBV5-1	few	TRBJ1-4	TGCGCCAGCAGCTTGGTGGCTGGGGGGGATGAAAAACTGTTTTTT	CASSLVAGGDEKLFF
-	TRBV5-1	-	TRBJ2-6	TGCGCCAGCCGGACATCTAGCTCTGGGGCCAACGTCCTGACTTTC	CASRTSSSGANVLTF
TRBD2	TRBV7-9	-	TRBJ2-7	TGTTCCAGCAGCTCCTTAAGCGGGAGTTCCCCCTACGAGCAGTACTTC	CSSSSLSGSSPYEQYF
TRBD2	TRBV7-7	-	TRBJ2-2	TGTGCCAGCAGCAACCTAGCGGGAGGGACCGGGGAGCTGTTTTTT	CASSNLAGGTGELFF
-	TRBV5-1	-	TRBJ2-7	TGCGCCAGCAGCTTGGCCATTCCAAACTACGAGCAGTACTTC	CASSLAIPNYEQYF
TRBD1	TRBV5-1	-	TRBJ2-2	TGCGCCAGCAGCTTGGTGGGGACAGGGTCCGTCGGGGAGCTGTTTTTT	CASSLVGTGSVGELFF
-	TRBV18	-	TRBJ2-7	TGTGCCAGCTCACCGGCGGGGGCCCTTAGCTCCTACGAGCAGTACTTC	CASSPAGALSSYEQYF
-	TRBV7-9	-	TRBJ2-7	TGTGCCAGCAGCTTAGATCTAGCCCCCTACGAGCAGTACTTC	CASSLDLAPYEQYF
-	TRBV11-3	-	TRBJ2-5	TGTGCCAGCAGCTTAGATCATGGACTGCTGCAAGAGACCCAGTACTTC	CASSLDHGLLQETQYF
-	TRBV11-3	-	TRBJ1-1	TGTGCCAGCAGCTTAGACCGGGTCGGGAACACTGAAGCTTTCTTT	CASSLDRVGNTEAFF
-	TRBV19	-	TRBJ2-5	TGTGCCAGTAGCATTACAGGGTCGGAGACCCAGTACTTC	CASSITGSETQYF
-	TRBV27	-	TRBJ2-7	TGTGCCAGCAGCCCCTTCCGGAGGGCCCTCCATTTC	CASSPFRRALHF
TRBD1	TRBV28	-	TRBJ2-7	TGTGCCAGCAGTTCGCCGGGACAGGCCTACGAGCAGTACTTC	CASSSPGQAYEQYF
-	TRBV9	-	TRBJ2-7	TGTGCCAGCGCCCTGTCCGGACAGTCCTACGAGCAGTACTTC	CASALSGQSYEQYF
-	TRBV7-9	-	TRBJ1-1	TGTGCCAGCAGCTTAGCCACATATGAAGCTTTCTTT	CASSLATYEAFF
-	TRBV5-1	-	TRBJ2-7	TGCGCCAGCAGCAAAGAGACAGGCCGGGAGCAGTACTTC	CASSKETGREQYF
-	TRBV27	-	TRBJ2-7	TGTGCCAGCAGGGAGGGGACCTCCTACGAGCAGTACTTC	CASREGTSYEQYF
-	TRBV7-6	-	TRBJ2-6	TGTGCCAGCAGCGTACCGGGACTTTCTAACTCTGGGGCCAACGTCCTGACTTTC	CASSVPGLSNSGANVLTF
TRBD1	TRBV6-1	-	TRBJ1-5	TGTGCCAGCAGTGTCCAGGGGGATAATCAGCCCCAGCATTTT	CASSVQGDNQPQHF
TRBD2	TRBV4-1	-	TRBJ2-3	TGCGCCAGCAGCCAAGAATTGTCTAGCGGGGGCAGCAAGCAGTATTTT	CASSQELSSGGSKQYF
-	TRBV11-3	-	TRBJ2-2	TGTGCCAGCAGCTTAACCCAGGGGTGGGCCACCGGGGAGCTGTTTTTT	CASSLTQGWATGELFF
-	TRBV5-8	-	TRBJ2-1	TGTGCCAGCAGCTTGGCGAGTCTAGCCACCCGGGGCTACAATGAGCAGTTCTTC	CASSLASLATRGYNEQFF
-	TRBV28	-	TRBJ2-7	TGTGCCAGCAGCCCCATACTAGCCTCCTACGAGCAGTACTTC	CASSPILASYEQYF
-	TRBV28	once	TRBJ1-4	TGTGCCAGCAGTACCTTGGGGGGGGGTGAAAAACTGTTTTTT	CASSTLGGGEKLFF
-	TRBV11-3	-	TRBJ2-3	TGTGCCAGCAGCCGACAGAACACAGATACGCAGTATTTT	CASSRQNTDTQYF
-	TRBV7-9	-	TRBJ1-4	TGTGCCAGCAGCTTAGCATCGGGAAGGACTAATGAAAAACTGTTTTTT	CASSLASGRTNEKLFF
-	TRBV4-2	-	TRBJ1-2	TGTGCCAGCAGCCAAGTGTCAGGAACGGTGGATGGCTACACCTTC	CASSQVSGTVDGYTF
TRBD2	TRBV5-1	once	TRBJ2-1	TGCGCCAGCAGCTTGGCCGGTCCGATGTGGGCTAGCGGGAGGTATAGCTCCTACAATGAGCAGTTCTTC	CASSLAGPMWASGRYSSYNEQFF
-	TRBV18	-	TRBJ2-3	TGTGCCAGCTCACAGGGGGGCACAGATACGCAGTATTTT	CASSQGGTDTQYF
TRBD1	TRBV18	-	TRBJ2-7	TGTGCCAGCTCACCTGGGACAGGGTCGACCTACGAGCAGTACTTC	CASSPGTGSTYEQYF
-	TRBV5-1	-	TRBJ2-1	TGCGCCAGCAGCTCCCAGCAGGGGAATGAGCAGTTCTTC	CASSSQQGNEQFF
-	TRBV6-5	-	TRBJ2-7	TGTGCCAGCAGTACCCCTCAGGGGCAATACTACGAGCAGTACTTC	CASSTPQGQYYEQYF
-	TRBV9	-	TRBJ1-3	TGTGCCAGCAGCGTAGCGGACAGCTTCTCTGGAAACACCATATATTTT	CASSVADSFSGNTIYF
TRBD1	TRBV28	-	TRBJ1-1	TGTGCCAGCAGTTTCAGGGGGCGAGGGAACACTGAAGCTTTCTTT	CASSFRGRGNTEAFF
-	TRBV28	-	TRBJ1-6	TGTGCCAGCAGCGGGACATCCGTGGGTTCACCCCTCCACTTT	CASSGTSVGSPLHF
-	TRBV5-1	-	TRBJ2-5	TGCGCCAGCAGCTTGGGGACAGAAGAAGAGACCCAGTACTTC	CASSLGTEEETQYF
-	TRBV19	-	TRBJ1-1	TGTGCCACCGTTCAGGGTGATACTGAAGCTTTCTTT	CATVQGDTEAFF
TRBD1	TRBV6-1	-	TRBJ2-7	TGTGCCAGCAGTGAAACTGGGACAGCCTACGAGCAGTACTTC	CASSETGTAYEQYF
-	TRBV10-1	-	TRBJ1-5	TGCGCCAGCAGCACGGGACACAGCCTCAATCAGCCCCAGCATTTT	CASSTGHSLNQPQHF
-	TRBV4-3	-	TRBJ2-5	TGCGCCAGCAGCCAAGGAAACATGTTAGCAGAGACCCAGTACTTC	CASSQGNMLAETQYF
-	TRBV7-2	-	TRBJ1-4	TGTGCCAGCAGCTTAGCCCATTTAACTAATGAAAAACTGTTTTTT	CASSLAHLTNEKLFF
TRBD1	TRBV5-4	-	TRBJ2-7	TGTGCCAGCAGCATCCGGGACAGGGACTACGAGCAGTACTTC	CASSIRDRDYEQYF